What follows are 29 T cell receptor beta chains derived from one specimen sequenced in a study of graft-versus-host responses after intestinal transplantation (dated by TCRdb to 2020 to 2022). The library relied on the immunoSEQ multiplex PCR assay. TCRdb re-hosts the immuneACCESS table, in-frame sequences only. Its copies lack some clones; in the studies checked, an unresolved V gene accounts for under half of them, and the cause for the rest is not known. A total of around 39,000 clones appear in this sample, 90% to 95% of them only once. Approximately 4% of the sample goes to the ten largest clones. The sequenced sample was PBMCs, obtained 734 days after intestinal transplantation. The receptors shown here come from a human patient who received an intestinal transplant, so some T cells may come from the graft donor.

The chain recombines TRBV4-1 with TRBJ2-5; TRBD2 agrees at 10 bases. The CDR3 loop spans 18 amino acids. CDR1 and CDR2 from the germline V gene are MGHRA and YSYEKL. The V gene end was trimmed by 3 bases and the J gene end by 2 bases; junction bases not matched to a gene: 12. In DNA form, the CDR3 reads TGCGCCAGCAGCCATAGCAGCGGGAGGGCCTTTGATCAAGAGACCCAGTACTTC. Its translation is CASSHSSGRAFDQETQYF.

The chain has TRBV19 and TRBJ1-5, with 10 bases matching TRBD1. V trimming: 4 bases; J trimming: 11 bases; junction bases outside the gene matches: 11. The V gene's germline CDR1 is LNHDA and CDR2 SQIVND (reference sequence). CDR3 length equals 15 residues. The CDR3 loop is CASSRGQGLSMSQHF. Here the CDR3 DNA reads TGTGCCAGTAGTAGGGGACAGGGGCTTTCAATGTCCCAGCATTTT.

The chain employs TRBV5-8 and TRBJ2-2; maybe TRBD2 (6 bases). The V gene's germline CDR1 is SGHTS and CDR2 YDEGEE. This CDR3 is 19 amino acids long. Trimming cost V 4 bases and J 0 bases, with 22 bases left between them. CDR3 nucleotide sequence: TGTGCCAGCAGCCCTCCCCTAGATCCGGGAGACGCGAACACCGGGGAGCTGTTTTTT. Protein: CASSPPLDPGDANTGELFF. Filled out from reference TRBV5-8 and TRBJ2-2, the complete variable domain reads EAGVTQSPTHLIKTRGQQATLRCSPISGHTSVYWYQQALGLGLQFLLWYDEGEERNRGNFPPRFSGRQFPNYSSELNVNALELEDSALYLCASSPPLDPGDANTGELFFGEGSRLTVL.

This clone was recorded once. V gene TRBV4-2 combines with J gene TRBJ2-3; D is unresolved. V was clipped by 1 base and J by 2 bases, with 13 bases between them. Germline-derived CDR1 and CDR2 are LGHNA and YNFKEQ. The length of the CDR3 is 16 residues. CDR3 in amino acids: CASSQVSLDHTDTQYF. CDR3 DNA sequence: TGTGCCAGCAGCCAAGTGTCGCTAGACCACACAGATACGCAGTATTTT.

This clone was detected only a few times. This chain connects TRBV6-5 to TRBJ2-5; D is ambiguous. Germline V gene lookup returns CDR1 MNHEY and CDR2 SVGAGI. The CDR3 has 14 residues. V was shortened by 0 bases and J by 1 base, with 6 bases between the two germline ends. CDR3 DNA: TGTGCCAGCAGTTACTCGGGCGGCCAAGAGACCCAGTACTTC. It specifies CASSYSGGQETQYF.

The chain couples TRBV27 to TRBJ2-7, with D unresolved. The CDR3 extends over 13 amino acids. The V end was cut by 2 bases, the J end by 2 bases, with 7 bases between. Per the germline V gene, CDR1 is MNHEY and CDR2 is SMNVEV (reference sequence). CDR3: CASSLEFPYEQYF. CDR3 DNA: TGTGCCAGCAGTTTAGAGTTTCCCTACGAGCAGTACTTC.

The chain combines TRBV18 with TRBJ1-6; D remains ambiguous. The germline V and J ends were trimmed by 3 bases and 9 bases, with 12 bases remaining between them. The CDR3 is made up of 14 amino acids. CDR1 is KGHSH, CDR2 LQKENI, per germline. The CDR3 DNA is TGTGCCAGCTCACCGGATTTAGGTGGTTCACCCCTCCACTTT. Translation: CASSPDLGGSPLHF.

The chain has TRBV6-1 and TRBJ2-5, with 13 bases aligning to TRBD2. Looked up from germline, CDR1 is MNHNS and CDR2 is SASEGT. The V gene end was trimmed by 8 bases and the J gene end by 5 bases; junction bases not matched to a gene: 8. The CDR3 is made up of 15 amino acids. The chain's CDR3 is CASQSGLAGKETQYF. The CDR3 nucleotides are TGTGCCAGCCAGTCGGGACTAGCGGGGAAGGAGACCCAGTACTTC.

The rearrangement uses TRBV4-1 and TRBJ2-5; 7 nucleotides align to TRBD1. Germline CDR1 MGHRA, CDR2 YSYEKL. With 7 bases clipped from V and 3 bases from J, the junction kept 20 bases outside the gene matches. This CDR3 contains 18 residues. The DNA of the CDR3 is TGCGCCAGCACCAACAGGGGTCATGAGGTGGCGGCCAAAGAGACCCAGTACTTC. Translating gives CASTNRGHEVAAKETQYF.

The V gene is TRBV6-5, the J gene TRBJ2-5, with D hard to call. V was trimmed by 5 bases and J by 2 bases, leaving 15 bases between them. Germline V gives CDR1 MNHEY, CDR2 SVGAGI. CDR3 length: 15 residues. Written as DNA, the CDR3 is TGTGCCAGCAGTAGTACTCGTGCTAGACAAGAGACCCAGTACTTC. This translates into CASSSTRARQETQYF.

Concerning this clone: The conserved final phenylalanine or tryptophan is absent from the CDR3, which likely points to a read error. This chain uses TRBV6-5 with TRBJ2-6; 7 bases are a match to TRBD1. V gave up 7 bases and J gave up 0 bases; unmatched junction bases: 3. Looked up from germline, CDR1 is MNHEY and CDR2 is SVGAGI. CDR3 length: 15 amino acids. CDR3 sequence: CASTRQGSGANVLTS. DNA of the CDR3: TGTGCCAGCACTAGACAGGGCTCTGGGGCCAACGTCCTGACTTCC.

The chain has TRBV19 and TRBJ1-3; possible D gene TRBD1, 6 bases. The length of the CDR3 is 16 residues. Germline CDR1 reads LNHDA; CDR2 reads SQIVND (reference sequence). V lost 1 base and J 0 bases, leaving 10 bases between the germline ends. CDR3 protein: CASSIAGGSSGNTIYF. CDR3 sequence (DNA): TGTGCCAGTAGTATAGCGGGGGGCTCCTCTGGAAACACCATATATTTT. Full variable domain (missing parts from reference TRBV19 and TRBJ1-3): DGGITQSPKYLFRKEGQNVTLSCEQNLNHDAMYWYRQDPGQGLRLIYYSQIVNDFQKGDIAEGYSVSREKKESFPLTVTSAQKNPTAFYLCASSIAGGSSGNTIYFGEGSWLTVV.

The CDR3 coding sequence is TGTGCCAGCAGCTTAAAAGGCACAGATACGCAGTATTTT. It specifies CASSLKGTDTQYF. V is TRBV7-3 and J is TRBJ2-3; D uncertain. CDR3 length: 13 residues. The ends were cut back, 1 base at V and 1 base at J, with 3 bases in the middle. Germline V gene sequence: CDR1 SGHTA, CDR2 FQGTGA.

The CDR3 DNA reads as TGCGCCAGCACTAGCGGGAGTGACAATGAGCAGTTCTTC. Protein sequence: CASTSGSDNEQFF. The chain combines TRBV10-2 with TRBJ2-1; 10 nucleotides line up with TRBD2. The germline V gene has CDR1 WSHSY and CDR2 SAAADI. V shed 7 bases, J shed 5 bases, and the junction held 2 bases outside the gene matches. The CDR3 is 13 residues long.

In regard to this clone: A read error may account for a junction end that differs from germline. The V gene is TRBV4-1, the J gene TRBJ2-1; D is possibly TRBD1 (6 bases). There are 14 residues in the CDR3. In germline, CDR1 is MGHRA, CDR2 YSYEKL. The CDR3 bases are TGCGCCAGCAGACAGGGTTCAAGCTACGATGAGCAGTTCTTC. Its translation is CASRQGSSYDEQFF.

The CDR3 region is CASSPGTATNYGYTF. CDR3 in DNA: TGTGCCAGCTCACCAGGGACAGCCACTAACTATGGCTACACCTTC. The rearrangement links TRBV18 to TRBJ1-2; TRBD1 matches at 7 bases. CDR1 and CDR2 from the germline V gene are KGHSH and LQKENI. The CDR3 is 15 amino acids. Trimming removed 2 bases from V and 0 bases from J; junction bases left unmatched: 3.

The chain recombines TRBV4-1 with TRBJ2-7; 7 bases are shared with TRBD1. The CDR3 runs to 11 residues. The V segment lost 4 bases and the J segment 11 bases; nucleotides outside the gene matches: 5. The germline CDR1 and CDR2 sequences are MGHRA and YSYEKL. CDR3 sequence (DNA): TGCGCCAGCAGCCGCGACAGGGAGAAGTACTTC. The encoded protein is CASSRDREKYF.

The gene calls are TRBV6-5 and TRBJ1-1; D is ambiguous. Trimming took 6 bases from V and 4 from J, leaving 9 bases between them. The CDR3 is 12 amino acids. Germline loops: CDR1 MNHEY, CDR2 SVGAGI. For the CDR3, the DNA is TGTGCCAGCAGCCCAGGAGGCACTGAAGCTTTCTTT. Its protein is CASSPGGTEAFF.

This rearrangement joins TRBV9 to TRBJ2-3; no clear D. The CDR3 consists of 15 residues. Trimming left V 1 base short and J 0 bases short, with 9 bases between. Germline V lookup: CDR1 SGDLS, CDR2 YYNGEE. DNA of the CDR3: TGTGCCAGCAGCGTAAGACCGACTAGCACAGATACGCAGTATTTT. Translation: CASSVRPTSTDTQYF.

V and J are TRBV5-5 and TRBJ1-2; D possibly corresponds to TRBD1 (5 bases). V dropped 4 bases and J dropped 9 bases, with 16 bases sitting between them. Per germline, CDR1 SGHKS and CDR2 YYEKEE (reference sequence). There are 13 residues in the CDR3. The CDR3 DNA follows: TGTGCCAGCAGCACGACCGACAGCTGGAGCTACACCTTC. This codes for CASSTTDSWSYTF.

This chain uses TRBV7-3 with TRBJ2-3, with D perhaps TRBD2 (6 bases). With 2 bases removed from V and 4 bases from J, the gap between germline ends came to 10 bases. CDR1 SGHTA and CDR2 FQGTGA come from the germline V gene. The CDR3 extends over 14 amino acids. The CDR3 coding sequence is TGTGCCAGCAGCTTACTACGGGAGTCAGATACGCAGTATTTT. Its translation: CASSLLRESDTQYF.

This rearrangement joins TRBV11-2 to TRBJ2-7; the match to TRBD2 covers 8 bases. With 3 bases clipped from V and 0 bases from J, the junction kept 4 bases outside the gene matches. Germline V gene data show CDR1 as SGHAT and CDR2 as FQNNGV. The CDR3 has 15 amino acids. CDR3 region: CASSFLAGRSYEQYF. The CDR3 DNA sequence: TGTGCCAGCAGCTTTCTAGCGGGCCGCTCCTACGAGCAGTACTTC.

The chain recombines TRBV11-1 with TRBJ2-3; D is perhaps TRBD2 (6 bases). The V gene lost 8 bases and the J gene lost 2 bases, with 14 bases spanning the gap. Germline V CDR1 and CDR2: SGHAT, FQDESV (reference sequence). The length of the CDR3 is 14 residues. The CDR3 sequence is CASRLGLFTDTQYF. In DNA, the CDR3 is TGTGCCAGCCGACTTGGACTATTCACAGATACGCAGTATTTT.

The V gene is TRBV5-4, the J gene TRBJ1-5; perhaps TRBD1 as D (5 bases). The CDR3 consists of 14 residues. Germline-derived CDR1 and CDR2 are SGHNT and YYREEE (reference sequence). V lost 0 bases, J lost 3 bases, and 7 bases lay in between. The CDR3 here is CASSLGGVNQPQHF. As DNA, the CDR3 is TGTGCCAGCAGCTTGGGGGGGGTCAATCAGCCCCAGCATTTT.

This chain links TRBV7-9 with TRBJ2-5; D ambiguous. Trimming pared 2 bases from V and 5 bases from J, leaving 18 bases between. CDR1 and CDR2 (germline): SEHNR, FQNEAQ (reference sequence). This CDR3 has 16 residues. CDR3 nucleotides: TGTGCCAGCAGCTTAAGATACACGGGCAGTGGGGAGACCCAGTACTTC. It codes for CASSLRYTGSGETQYF.

Remarks on this clone: The missing conserved phenylalanine or tryptophan at the end of this CDR3 makes a read error likely. Because the CDR3's place on the DNA is in doubt, the DNA is left out and the CDR3 is given as listed by TCRdb. This rearrangement joins TRBV10-3 to TRBJ2-7; TRBD1 is the table's D call, not checked against the DNA. 11 amino acids form the CDR3, both terminal residues included. The germline V gene encodes CDR1 ENHRY and CDR2 SYGVKD. CDR3 loop: CAISGEPRQSI.

This clone was seen a handful of times. J is TRBJ1-2 and V is TRBV28; no clear D gene. V was clipped by 3 bases and J by 0 bases, with 11 bases between them. From germline, CDR1 is MDHEN and CDR2 SYDVKM. The CDR3 has 15 residues. The CDR3 bases are TGTGCCAGCAGTTTTCCCTCCTTCTCTAACTATGGCTACACCTTC. This translates into CASSFPSFSNYGYTF.

The gene calls are TRBV11-2 and TRBJ1-3; 7 bases agree with TRBD1. Germline V gives CDR1 SGHAT, CDR2 FQNNGV. CDR3 length equals 18 residues. The J segment lost 0 bases and the V segment lost 1 base, leaving 9 bases of the junction unmatched. This CDR3 is CASSLGWSGQSSGNTIYF. The CDR3 DNA reads TGTGCCAGCAGCTTAGGATGGTCGGGACAGTCCTCTGGAAACACCATATATTTT.

The gene calls are TRBV19 and TRBJ1-1; 7 nucleotides agree with TRBD1. The CDR3 totals 18 residues. J lost 1 base, V lost 3 bases, and 14 bases had no gene match. Looked up from germline, CDR1 is LNHDA and CDR2 is SQIVND (reference sequence). The DNA for the CDR3 is TGTGCCAGTAGTATTGGAAGGGGGCGCAGAAAGACGAACACTGAAGCTTTCTTT. Encoded protein: CASSIGRGRRKTNTEAFF.